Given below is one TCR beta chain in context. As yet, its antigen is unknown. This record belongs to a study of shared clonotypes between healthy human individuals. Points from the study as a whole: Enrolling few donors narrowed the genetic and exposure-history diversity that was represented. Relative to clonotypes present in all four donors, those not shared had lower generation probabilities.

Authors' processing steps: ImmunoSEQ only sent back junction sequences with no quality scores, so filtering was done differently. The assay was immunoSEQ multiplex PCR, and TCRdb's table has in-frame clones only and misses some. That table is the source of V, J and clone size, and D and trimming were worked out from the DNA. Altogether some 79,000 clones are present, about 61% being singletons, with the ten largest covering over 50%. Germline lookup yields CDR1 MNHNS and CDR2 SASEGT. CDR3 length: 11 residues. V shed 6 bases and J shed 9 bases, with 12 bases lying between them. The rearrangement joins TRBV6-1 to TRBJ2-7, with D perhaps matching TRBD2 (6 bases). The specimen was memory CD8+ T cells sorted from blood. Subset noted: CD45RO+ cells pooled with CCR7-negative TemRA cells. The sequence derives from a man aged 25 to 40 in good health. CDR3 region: CASSHGGGQYF. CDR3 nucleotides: TGTGCCAGCAGCCACGGGGGTGGGCAGTACTTC.